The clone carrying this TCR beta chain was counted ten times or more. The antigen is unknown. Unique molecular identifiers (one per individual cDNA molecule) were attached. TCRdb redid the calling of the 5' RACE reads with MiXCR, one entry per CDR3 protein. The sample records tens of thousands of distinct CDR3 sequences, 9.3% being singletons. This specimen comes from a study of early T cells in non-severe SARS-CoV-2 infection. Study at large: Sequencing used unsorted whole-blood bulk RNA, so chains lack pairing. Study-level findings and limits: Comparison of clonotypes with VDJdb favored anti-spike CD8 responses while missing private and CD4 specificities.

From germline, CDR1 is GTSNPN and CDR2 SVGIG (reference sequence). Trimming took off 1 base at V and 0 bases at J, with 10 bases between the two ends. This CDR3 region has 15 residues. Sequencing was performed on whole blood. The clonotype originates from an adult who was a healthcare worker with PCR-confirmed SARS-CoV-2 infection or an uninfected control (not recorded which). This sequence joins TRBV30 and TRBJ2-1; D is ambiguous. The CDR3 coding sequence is TGTGCCTGGAGTGAAGGGTTTAGCTCCTACAATGAGCAGTTCTTC. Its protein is CAWSEGFSSYNEQFF.